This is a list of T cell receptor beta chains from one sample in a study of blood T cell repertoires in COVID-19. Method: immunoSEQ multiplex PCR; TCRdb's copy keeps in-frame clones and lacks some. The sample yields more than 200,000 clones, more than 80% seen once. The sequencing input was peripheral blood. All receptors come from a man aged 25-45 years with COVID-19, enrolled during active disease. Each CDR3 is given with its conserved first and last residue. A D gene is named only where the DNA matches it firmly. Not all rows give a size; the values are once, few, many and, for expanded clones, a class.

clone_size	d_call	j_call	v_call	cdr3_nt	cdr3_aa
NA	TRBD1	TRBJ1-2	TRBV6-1	TGTGCCAGCAGTGAAGCAGGACAGGGGGCCGGTGGCTACACCTTC	CASSEAGQGAGGYTF
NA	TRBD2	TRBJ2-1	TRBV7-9	TGTGCCAGCAACCTGAAGCGGGGGGTTAATGAGCAGTTCTTC	CASNLKRGVNEQFF
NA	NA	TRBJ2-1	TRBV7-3	TGTGCCAGCAGCTCCGGGACTGCGAATGAGCAGTTCTTC	CASSSGTANEQFF
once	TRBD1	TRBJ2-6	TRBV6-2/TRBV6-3	TGTGCCAGCAGTACCTCAGGGGGCGCGAGCTTCTCTGGGGCCAACGTCCTGACTTTC	CASSTSGGASFSGANVLTF
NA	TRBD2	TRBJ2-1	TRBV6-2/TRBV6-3	TGTGCCAGCAGCCGCGGACTAGCGGGAAGAGATGAGCAGTTCTTC	CASSRGLAGRDEQFF
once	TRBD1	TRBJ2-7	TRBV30	TGTGCCTGGAGAAGAAGTTACAGGGGGCAGGTAGACGAGCAGTACTTC	CAWRRSYRGQVDEQYF
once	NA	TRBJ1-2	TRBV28	TGTGCCAGCAGTTTACCGCAGAACTATGGCTACACCTTC	CASSLPQNYGYTF
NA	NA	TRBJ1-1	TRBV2	TGTGCCAGCAAACGGTATGCGGGGACGAACACTGAAGCTTTCTTT	CASKRYAGTNTEAFF
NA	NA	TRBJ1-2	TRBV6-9	TGTGCCAGCAGTTACAATAACGGCTATGGCTACACCTTC	CASSYNNGYGYTF
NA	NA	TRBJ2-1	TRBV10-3	TGTGCCATCAGGCCGGACACCAATGGGCGTTACAATGAGCAGTTCTTC	CAIRPDTNGRYNEQFF
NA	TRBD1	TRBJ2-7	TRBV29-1	TGCAGCGTTGAAGGGGTTCCGGGACAGGGCTCCTACGAGCAGTACTTC	CSVEGVPGQGSYEQYF
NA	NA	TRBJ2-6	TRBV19	TGTGCCACCCACCCCCACAGGGCCGGGGCCAACGTCCTGACTTTC	CATHPHRAGANVLTF
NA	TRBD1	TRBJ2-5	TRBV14	TGTGCCAGCAGCAGGACAGGGAGATGGCAAGAGACCCAGTACTTC	CASSRTGRWQETQYF
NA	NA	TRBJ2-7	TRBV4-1	TGCGCCAGCAGCCAAGAGTGGAGCTTGGCCTACGAGCAGTACTTC	CASSQEWSLAYEQYF
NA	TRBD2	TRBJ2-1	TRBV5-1	TGCGCCAGCAGCTTGCGTCTAGCGGGAGAGGTTCAGTTCTTC	CASSLRLAGEVQFF
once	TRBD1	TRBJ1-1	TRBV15	TGTGCCACCAGCCGGACGGACAGGGGGCGATTTAGAGGCACTGAAGCTTTCTTT	CATSRTDRGRFRGTEAFF
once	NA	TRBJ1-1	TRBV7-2	TGTGCCAGCAGCTCGCAGTCGAACACTGAAGCTTTCTTT	CASSSQSNTEAFF
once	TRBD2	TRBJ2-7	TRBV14	TGTGCCAGCAGCCCCTCGCCCTATTTGCGGGGGAACTCCTACGAGCAGTACTTC	CASSPSPYLRGNSYEQYF
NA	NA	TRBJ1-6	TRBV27	TGTGCCAGCAGTTTAGCTGGGGGCACTTCACCCCTCCACTTT	CASSLAGGTSPLHF
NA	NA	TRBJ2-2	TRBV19	TGTGCCAGTAGTACAGGGGGGCGCGGGACCGGGGAGCTGTTTTTT	CASSTGGRGTGELFF
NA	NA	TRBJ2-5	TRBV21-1	TGTGCCAGCATCAGGACTAGCGGATTCCAAGAGACCCAGTACTTC	CASIRTSGFQETQYF
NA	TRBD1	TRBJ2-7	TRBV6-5	TGTGCCAGCAGTTCCCGGGACAGGGTTTTATCGGGCGAGCAGTACTTC	CASSSRDRVLSGEQYF
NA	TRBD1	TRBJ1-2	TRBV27	TGTGCCAGCAGTCCAGGACAGGGGTTCTTCTATGGCTACACCTTC	CASSPGQGFFYGYTF
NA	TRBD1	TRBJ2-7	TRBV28	TGTGCCAGCAGTTCTCCCGGGACAGGGAAATCCTACGAGCAGTACTTC	CASSSPGTGKSYEQYF
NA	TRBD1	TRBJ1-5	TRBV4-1	TGCGCCAGCAGCCAAGCAGGGGGCGATCAGCCCCAGCATTTT	CASSQAGGDQPQHF
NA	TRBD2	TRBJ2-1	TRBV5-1	TGCGCCAGCAGCTGGATGACTAGCGGGGGGCTTTATGGTGAGCAGTTCTTC	CASSWMTSGGLYGEQFF
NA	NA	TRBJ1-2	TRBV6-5	TGTGCCAGCAGTTACTCGTTACAGACGGATGGCTACACCTTC	CASSYSLQTDGYTF
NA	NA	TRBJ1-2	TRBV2	TGTGCCAGCAGTGTCGACAGAAACTATGGCTACACCTTC	CASSVDRNYGYTF
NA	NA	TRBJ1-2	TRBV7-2	TGTGCCAGCAGCTTAGGGCAGGGGCCAGTGTATGGCTACACCTTC	CASSLGQGPVYGYTF
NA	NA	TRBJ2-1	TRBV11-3	TGTGCCAGCAGCTTATCGGACAGAATCAAATACAATGAGCAGTTCTTC	CASSLSDRIKYNEQFF
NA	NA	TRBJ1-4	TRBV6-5	TGTGCCAGCACGATTAGGGCAGGGTACAATGAAAAACTGTTTTTT	CASTIRAGYNEKLFF
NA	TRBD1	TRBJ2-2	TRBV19	TGTGCCAGTAGTACGGGACAGGGTTACATCGGGGAGCTGTTTTTT	CASSTGQGYIGELFF
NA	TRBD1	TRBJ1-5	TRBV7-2	TGTGCCAGCAGCTTAGGCAAAGGGGGCGGTCAGCCCCAGCATTTT	CASSLGKGGGQPQHF
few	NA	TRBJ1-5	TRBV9	TGTGCCAGCAGCGTAGGAGACGCGGGGGTGAGTCAGCCCCAGCATTTT	CASSVGDAGVSQPQHF
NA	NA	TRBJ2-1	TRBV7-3	TGTGCCAGCAGCCCTTCTCGCGTTCTAGTGTCCTACAATGAGCAGTTCTTC	CASSPSRVLVSYNEQFF
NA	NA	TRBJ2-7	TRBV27	TGTGCCAGCAGTTTATACTGTTGGGGGGAGGCCTACGAGCAGTACTTC	CASSLYCWGEAYEQYF
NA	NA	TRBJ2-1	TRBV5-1	TGCGCCAGCAGTCCCGGAGGGGGCCTGCCCCGGGAGCAGTTCTTC	CASSPGGGLPREQFF
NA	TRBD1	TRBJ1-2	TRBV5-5	TGTGCCAGCAGCTTGGCTCTCGTTTACCGGGACAGGCGGTATGGCTACACCTTC	CASSLALVYRDRRYGYTF
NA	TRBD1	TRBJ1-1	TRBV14	TGTGCCAGCAGCACCCGGGACAGGGGCTTGAACACTGAAGCTTTCTTT	CASSTRDRGLNTEAFF
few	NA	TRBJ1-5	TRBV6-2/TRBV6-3	TGTGCCAGCAGCCGCTACAGCACAGGTTACAATCAGCCCCAGCATTTT	CASSRYSTGYNQPQHF
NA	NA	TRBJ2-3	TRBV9	TGTGCCAGCAGCTTAGGGGCTAGCTCAGATACGCAGTATTTT	CASSLGASSDTQYF
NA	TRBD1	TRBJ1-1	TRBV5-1	TGCGCCAGCAGCTTCCCAGGGGGCGCGAACACTGAAGCTTTCTTT	CASSFPGGANTEAFF
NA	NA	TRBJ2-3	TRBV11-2	TGTGCCAGCAGCTTAGTAGGCGGGAGCACAGATACGCAGTATTTT	CASSLVGGSTDTQYF
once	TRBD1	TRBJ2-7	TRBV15	TGTGCCACCTCACGAGGACAGGACGCTTCCTACGAGCAGTACTTC	CATSRGQDASYEQYF
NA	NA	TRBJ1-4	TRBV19	TGTGCCAGTAGTATAGGGCGGCGAGGAGCTAATGAAAAACTGTTTTTT	CASSIGRRGANEKLFF
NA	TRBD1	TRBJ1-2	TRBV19	TGTGCCAGTAGTCGGGACAGGGCTTCTCAGGAAATCTATGGCTACACCTTC	CASSRDRASQEIYGYTF